The 32 T cell receptor beta chains presented below share a single source sample, sequenced in a study of cytomegalovirus exposure and HLA in healthy donors (dated by TCRdb to 2017 to 2019). Libraries were built with the immunoSEQ multiplex PCR assay. For the multiplex PCR, a mixture combining 60 forward primers for TCR Vbeta segments and 13 reverse primers for TCR Jbeta segments was used. TCRdb provides this immuneACCESS table in a form limited to in-frame rearrangements. Some clones are lacking; in checked studies, under half of them reflect an unresolved V gene, and why the rest are absent is not known. In this sample's table one finds about 51,000 clones. The ten largest clonotypes hold 25% to 30% of the sample. Input material: PBMCs. The receptors here all came from a man between 40 and 49 years old in good health and CMV-seropositive.

This chain uses TRBV18 with TRBJ2-6; TRBD1 is a possible D gene (5 bases). Trimming left V 4 bases short and J 1 base short, with 5 bases between. In germline, CDR1 is KGHSH, CDR2 LQKENI. The CDR3 spans 14 residues. DNA for the CDR3: TGTGCCAGCTCACAGGGGTCTGGGGCCAACGTCCTGACTTTC. It is translated as CASSQGSGANVLTF.

Written as DNA, the CDR3 is TGTGCCATCAGTGAGTCGGGACTGCCGGAGCAGTTCTTC. This codes for CAISESGLPEQFF. V gene TRBV10-3 combines with J gene TRBJ2-1, with a tentative D call TRBD2 (6 bases). CDR1 ENHRY and CDR2 SYGVKD come from the germline V gene. Trimming took 0 bases from V and 10 from J, leaving 10 bases between them. The CDR3 contains 13 residues.

The chain links TRBV5-1 to TRBJ2-2, with 12 positions matching TRBD2. This CDR3 region has 14 residues. The germline gives CDR1 SGHRS, CDR2 YFSETQ. Trimming cost V 6 bases and J 5 bases; bases outside gene matches: 2. The CDR3 sequence is CASKTSGRTGELFF. DNA of the CDR3: TGCGCCAGCAAAACTAGCGGGAGGACCGGGGAGCTGTTTTTT.

The chain recombines TRBV30 with TRBJ1-6; no clear D gene. This CDR3 is built from 14 residues. Germline V gene lookup returns CDR1 GTSNPN and CDR2 SVGIG (reference sequence). The V end lost 2 bases, the J end lost 7 bases, and 12 bases lay between the germline ends. In nucleotides, the CDR3 is TGTGCCTGGAGTCTGGGGAGCTTGAATTCACCCCTCCACTTT. This codes for CAWSLGSLNSPLHF.

V usage is TRBV30 and J usage is TRBJ2-7; D may be TRBD2 (7 bases). From germline, CDR1 is GTSNPN and CDR2 SVGIG (reference sequence). V shed 5 bases and J shed 0 bases, with 17 bases lying between them. This CDR3 is built from 15 residues. CDR3 amino acids: CAWLGGGLHSYEQYF. The CDR3 DNA is TGTGCCTGGTTGGGGGGGGGCCTTCACTCCTACGAGCAGTACTTC.

The V gene is TRBV11-3, the J gene TRBJ2-1; 7 bases are shared with TRBD2. V lost 5 bases, J lost 7 bases, and 11 bases stayed unmatched. Germline-derived CDR1 and CDR2 are SGHNT and YENEEA. CDR3 length: 15 residues. The CDR3 reads CASSPRSGIRNEQFF. CDR3 sequence (DNA): TGTGCCAGCAGCCCCCGGAGCGGGATAAGGAATGAGCAGTTCTTC. Looking up the rest from reference TRBV11-3 and TRBJ2-1 gives the full variable domain: EAGVVQSPRYKIIEKKQPVAFWCNPISGHNTLYWYLQNLGQGPELLIRYENEEAVDDSQLPKDRFSAERLKGVDSTLKIQPAELGDSAVYLCASSPRSGIRNEQFFGPGTRLTVL.

This chain uses TRBV5-6 with TRBJ2-3; D is perhaps TRBD2 (7 bases). This CDR3 comprises 16 residues. V lost 0 bases and J 4 bases, leaving 15 bases between the germline ends. Germline assignment: CDR1 SGHDT and CDR2 YYEEEE. CDR3 nucleotide sequence: TGTGCCAGCAGCTTGGCCCGGGGAGGGGGGGCAGATACGCAGTATTTT. Amino acid sequence: CASSLARGGGADTQYF.

The chain couples TRBV12-5 to TRBJ2-1, with a weak D call TRBD2 (5 bases). The CDR3 spans 14 residues. V was trimmed by 7 bases and J by 6 bases, leaving 16 bases between them. Germline V CDR1 and CDR2: LGHNT, FRNRAP. DNA for the CDR3: TGTGCTAGTGTTCCAGGAGGTAGCGTCAATGAGCAGTTCTTC. It codes for CASVPGGSVNEQFF.

The rearrangement uses TRBV5-1 and TRBJ1-4; TRBD1 is a possible D gene (6 bases). With 0 bases removed from V and 8 bases from J, the gap between germline ends came to 11 bases. The CDR3 has 14 amino acids. CDR1 SGHRS and CDR2 YFSETQ come from the germline V gene. The CDR3: CASSLDRAGEKLFF. The CDR3 bases are TGCGCCAGCAGCTTGGACAGGGCGGGCGAAAAACTGTTTTTT.

The rearrangement links TRBV5-1 to TRBJ2-2; 9 bases align to TRBD1. CDR1 is SGHRS and CDR2 is YFSETQ in the germline V gene. The trim removed 4 bases at V and 3 bases at J, leaving 1 base unmatched. The CDR3 is 14 residues long. The CDR3 DNA reads TGCGCCAGCAGCGGGGACAGGGACACCGGGGAGCTGTTTTTT. The encoded protein is CASSGDRDTGELFF.

The chain uses TRBV19 and TRBJ1-1; D perhaps matches TRBD1 (5 bases). CDR1 and CDR2 (germline): LNHDA, SQIVND (reference sequence). The CDR3 spans 14 residues. Trimming took off 5 bases at V and 0 bases at J, with 10 bases between the two ends. The CDR3 DNA reads as TGTGCCAGTAGTCCGACAGCCATGAACACTGAAGCTTTCTTT. This codes for CASSPTAMNTEAFF.

The chain has TRBV7-9 and TRBJ2-5; D remains ambiguous. V was cut by 6 bases and J by 2 bases, with 16 bases left in between. This CDR3 has 15 residues. Germline CDR1 SEHNR, CDR2 FQNEAQ (reference sequence). The CDR3 DNA reads as TGTGCCAGCAGAGCTCGGCAGGTCCCACAAGAGACCCAGTACTTC. Translating gives CASRARQVPQETQYF.

J is TRBJ2-1 and V is TRBV7-2; D uncertain. The CDR3 covers 14 residues. The germline gives CDR1 SGHTA, CDR2 FQGNSA. The V end lost 1 base, the J end lost 10 bases, and 14 bases lay between the germline ends. The CDR3 protein is CASSLVDRRIEQFF. The CDR3 DNA is TGTGCCAGCAGCTTAGTCGATCGGCGGATAGAGCAGTTCTTC.

V gene TRBV11-1 combines with J gene TRBJ2-1; TRBD1 matches 7 bases. The CDR3 covers 13 residues. The V gene's germline CDR1 is SGHAT and CDR2 FQDESV (reference sequence). With 5 bases clipped from V and 8 bases from J, the junction kept 6 bases outside the gene matches. In DNA, the CDR3 is TGTGCCAGCAGCCTTTACAGGGGATATGAGCAGTTCTTC. Protein: CASSLYRGYEQFF.

The gene calls are TRBV2 and TRBJ1-2; 8 nucleotides match TRBD1. V lost 4 bases to trimming and J lost 8 bases; unmatched junction nucleotides: 12. Germline V CDR1 and CDR2: SNHLY, FYNNEI. The CDR3 has 15 amino acids. As DNA, the CDR3 is TGTGCCAGCAGTGGCCTTGTGACAGGGGCGGCGGGCTACACCTTC. Translation: CASSGLVTGAAGYTF.

As concerns this clone: This sample also contains other DNA sequences that code for the same CDR3. This chain connects TRBV6-5 to TRBJ2-7; D is possibly TRBD1 (6 bases). CDR1 and CDR2 from the germline V gene are MNHEY and SVGAGI. This CDR3 region has 14 residues. V was cut by 6 bases and J by 0 bases, with 12 bases left in between. CDR3 sequence (DNA): TGTGCCAGCAGGACTGGACAGACCTCCTACGAGCAGTACTTC. Translation: CASRTGQTSYEQYF.

CDR3 in amino acids: CASSVGGVQPQHF. The CDR3 nucleotides read TGTGCCAGCAGCGTGGGGGGGGTTCAGCCCCAGCATTTT. The rearrangement uses TRBV9 and TRBJ1-5; D may be TRBD1 (5 bases). The V gene lost 2 bases and the J gene lost 6 bases, with 9 bases spanning the gap. The germline gives CDR1 SGDLS, CDR2 YYNGEE. The CDR3 is 13 amino acids.

The V and J genes are TRBV6-1 and TRBJ2-7; 7 nucleotides line up with TRBD1. Losses at the gene ends were 0 bases for V and 1 base for J; bases not matched to a gene: 3. Germline V gene sequence: CDR1 MNHNS, CDR2 SASEGT. This CDR3 has 15 residues. The CDR3 sequence is CASSEAEGASYEQYF. In nucleotides, the CDR3 is TGTGCCAGCAGTGAAGCAGAGGGGGCTTCCTACGAGCAGTACTTC.

The chain joins TRBV14 to TRBJ1-2, with TRBD1 matching over 7 bases. This CDR3 region has 14 residues. J was trimmed by 7 bases and V by 2 bases; bases with no gene match: 7. CDR1 and CDR2 (germline): SGHDN, FVKESK. In DNA form, the CDR3 reads TGTGCCAGCAGCCAAAAGACAGGGAAAGGTGGCTACACCTTC. It translates to CASSQKTGKGGYTF.

This sequence joins TRBV6-6 and TRBJ1-1, with TRBD1 as a possible D gene (6 bases). With 6 bases removed from V and 0 bases from J, the gap between germline ends came to 11 bases. The CDR3 length is 14 residues. CDR1 and CDR2 (germline): MNHNY, SVGAGI (reference sequence). The CDR3 spells CASRNRAVNTEAFF. In nucleotides, the CDR3 is TGTGCCAGCAGGAACAGGGCGGTGAACACTGAAGCTTTCTTT.

This chain links TRBV5-1 with TRBJ1-1; D unresolved. Trimming removed 0 bases at V and 3 bases at J, with 12 bases between. Germline V gene lookup returns CDR1 SGHRS and CDR2 YFSETQ. The CDR3 sequence is 15 residues long. CDR3 amino acids: CASSLAETEYTEAFF. The CDR3 DNA sequence: TGCGCCAGCAGCTTGGCGGAGACGGAGTACACTGAAGCTTTCTTT.

CDR3 DNA sequence: TGCGCCAGTTGGGACAGGGAGAACGGCGAGCAGTACTTC. Translated: CASWDRENGEQYF. The chain couples TRBV5-1 to TRBJ2-7; 9 bases align to TRBD1. The CDR3 is 13 residues long. V gave up 8 bases and J gave up 6 bases; unmatched junction bases: 9. CDR1 and CDR2 from the germline V gene are SGHRS and YFSETQ. Based on the CDR3 plus reference TRBV5-1 and TRBJ2-7, the full variable domain is KAGVTQTPRYLIKTRGQQVTLSCSPISGHRSVSWYQQTPGQGLQFLFEYFSETQRNKGNFPGRFSGRQFSNSRSEMNVSTLELGDSALYLCASWDRENGEQYFGPGTRLTVT.

The rearrangement links TRBV6-5 to TRBJ1-6; possible D gene TRBD1, 5 bases. V shed 6 bases and J shed 7 bases, with 16 bases lying between them. Germline loops: CDR1 MNHEY, CDR2 SVGAGI. This CDR3 spans 15 amino acids. The CDR3 protein is CASSLRAQGNSPLHF. In nucleotides, the CDR3 is TGTGCCAGCAGCCTCCGGGCCCAGGGCAATTCACCCCTCCACTTT.

The chain carries TRBV19 and TRBJ2-7, with 10 bases that match TRBD1. Germline CDR1 and CDR2: LNHDA and SQIVND (reference sequence). V lost 6 bases to trimming and J lost 7 bases; unmatched junction nucleotides: 12. CDR3 size: 15 residues. The CDR3 DNA is TGTGCCAGTAGCCCATGGACAGGGGGGGTGGATGAGCAGTACTTC. Amino acids: CASSPWTGGVDEQYF. The full variable domain, completed using reference TRBV19 and TRBJ2-7, is DGGITQSPKYLFRKEGQNVTLSCEQNLNHDAMYWYRQDPGQGLRLIYYSQIVNDFQKGDIAEGYSVSREKKESFPLTVTSAQKNPTAFYLCASSPWTGGVDEQYFGPGTRLTVT.

J is TRBJ2-5 and V is TRBV5-1, with no clear D. Germline CDR1 reads SGHRS; CDR2 reads YFSETQ. The CDR3 length is 12 residues. Trimming pared 2 bases from V and 1 base from J, leaving 3 bases between. CDR3 residues: CASSLLQETQYF. CDR3 nucleotides: TGCGCCAGCAGCTTACTCCAAGAGACCCAGTACTTC.

The chain is built from TRBV28 and TRBJ2-2; 15 bases align to TRBD2. The CDR3 runs 18 residues. J was trimmed by 0 bases and V by 4 bases; bases with no gene match: 3. Germline loops: CDR1 MDHEN, CDR2 SYDVKM. The CDR3 here is CASSSRTSGRANTGELFF. CDR3 bases: TGTGCCAGCAGTTCCCGGACTAGCGGGAGGGCGAACACCGGGGAGCTGTTTTTT.

CDR3 in amino acids: CASAHARWPYEQYF. The DNA for the CDR3 is TGTGCCAGCGCCCACGCCCGCTGGCCCTACGAGCAGTACTTC. This chain links TRBV6-5 with TRBJ2-7, with unresolved D. The germline CDR1 and CDR2 sequences are MNHEY and SVGAGI. V was cut by 8 bases and J by 2 bases, with 16 bases left in between. The CDR3 consists of 14 residues.

The CDR3 DNA sequence: TGTGCCAGCAGTGCTCTTAGTAGCAATCAGCCCCAGCATTTT. This sequence encodes CASSALSSNQPQHF. The chain links TRBV6-1 to TRBJ1-5; no definite D call. The V and J ends lost 4 bases and 0 bases respectively, with 7 bases between them. Germline CDR1 is MNHNS and CDR2 is SASEGT. The CDR3 totals 14 residues.

The chain uses TRBV19 and TRBJ1-4, with no clear D. The V end was cut by 5 bases, the J end by 8 bases, with 18 bases between. Germline lookup yields CDR1 LNHDA and CDR2 SQIVND (reference sequence). The CDR3 contains 15 residues. This CDR3 reads CASSLFQAGREKLFF. As DNA, the CDR3 is TGTGCCAGTAGTCTCTTCCAGGCAGGCCGGGAAAAACTGTTTTTT.

The V gene is TRBV6-6, the J gene TRBJ1-5, with D possibly TRBD1 on 5 matching bases. The V and J ends lost 7 bases and 4 bases respectively, with 8 bases between them. This CDR3 has 12 residues. Germline CDR1 is MNHNY and CDR2 is SVGAGI (reference sequence). The DNA for the CDR3 is TGTGCCAGCACTCAGGGTAATCAGCCCCAGCATTTT. It translates to CASTQGNQPQHF.

The gene calls are TRBV4-3 and TRBJ2-3; 9 nucleotides line up with TRBD2. The CDR3 loop spans 16 amino acids. V dropped 0 bases and J dropped 6; count of bases not matched to a gene: 7. CDR1 and CDR2 from the germline V gene are LGHNA and YSLEER. CDR3 sequence (DNA): TGCGCCAGCAGCCAAGAGGTATCTAGCGGGGTGGATACGCAGTATTTT. Translating gives CASSQEVSSGVDTQYF.

The rearrangement links TRBV5-1 to TRBJ2-3, with 7 bases aligning to TRBD1. The CDR3 runs to 16 residues. The trim removed 3 bases at V and 0 bases at J, leaving 7 bases unmatched. Per the germline V gene, CDR1 is SGHRS and CDR2 is YFSETQ. CDR3 in amino acids: CASSSPTGLSTDTQYF. In DNA, the CDR3 is TGCGCCAGCAGCTCTCCGACAGGGCTCAGCACAGATACGCAGTATTTT.